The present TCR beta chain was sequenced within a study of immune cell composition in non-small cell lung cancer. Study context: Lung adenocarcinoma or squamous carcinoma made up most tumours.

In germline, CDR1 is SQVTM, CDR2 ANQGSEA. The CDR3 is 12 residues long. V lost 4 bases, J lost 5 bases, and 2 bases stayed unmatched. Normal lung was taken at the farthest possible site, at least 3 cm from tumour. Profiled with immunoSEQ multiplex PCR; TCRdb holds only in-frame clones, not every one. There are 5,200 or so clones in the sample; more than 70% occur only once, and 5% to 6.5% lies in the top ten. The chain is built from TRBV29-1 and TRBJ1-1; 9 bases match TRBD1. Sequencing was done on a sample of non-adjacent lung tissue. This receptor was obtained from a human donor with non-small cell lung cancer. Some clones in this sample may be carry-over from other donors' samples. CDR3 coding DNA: TGCAGCGTTGGGACAGGGGAAACTGAAGCTTTCTTT. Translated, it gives CSVGTGETEAFF.